A single sample gave rise to the 14 T cell receptor beta chains below, sequenced in a study of blood T cell repertoires in COVID-19. Libraries were prepared by immunoSEQ multiplex PCR; TCRdb keeps only in-frame clonotypes and omits some of them. The table has about 87,000 clones, 85% to 90% seen once; the top ten hold around 5%. Sequencing was performed on peripheral blood. The receptor set was obtained from a man aged 40-49 years with acute or convalescent COVID-19.

This clone occurred a few times. The CDR3 protein is CASSLTGATEAFF. As DNA, the CDR3 is TGTGCCAGTAGCTTAACAGGGGCCACTGAAGCTTTCTTT. V usage is TRBV19 and J usage is TRBJ1-1; TRBD1 matches at 7 bases. From germline, CDR1 is LNHDA and CDR2 SQIVND (reference sequence). The CDR3 consists of 13 residues. The V gene end was trimmed by 6 bases and the J gene end by 4 bases; junction bases not matched to a gene: 5. The full variable domain, completed using reference TRBV19 and TRBJ1-1, is DGGITQSPKYLFRKEGQNVTLSCEQNLNHDAMYWYRQDPGQGLRLIYYSQIVNDFQKGDIAEGYSVSREKKESFPLTVTSAQKNPTAFYLCASSLTGATEAFFGQGTRLTVV.

This chain links TRBV9 with TRBJ1-4; unclear D gene. There are 15 residues in the CDR3. Trimming left V 0 bases short and J 4 bases short, with 10 bases between. From germline, CDR1 is SGDLS and CDR2 YYNGEE. For the CDR3, the DNA is TGTGCCAGCAGCGTAGTTGGAGGCTATAATGAAAAACTGTTTTTT. Translating it yields CASSVVGGYNEKLFF.

V usage is TRBV5-1 and J usage is TRBJ1-1; D unclear. Trimming pared 0 bases from V and 1 base from J, leaving 10 bases between. Germline V lookup: CDR1 SGHRS, CDR2 YFSETQ. The CDR3 totals 15 residues. CDR3 sequence: CASSLGLSTNTEAFF. CDR3 bases: TGCGCCAGCAGCTTGGGCCTGTCTACGAACACTGAAGCTTTCTTT.

The V call is TRBV4-3, the J call TRBJ1-2; tentative D call: TRBD1 (6 bases). Trimming cost V 6 bases and J 4 bases, with 24 bases left between them. CDR3 size: 17 residues. The germline gives CDR1 LGHNA, CDR2 YSLEER. The CDR3 reads CASSTVNTGIGSYGYTF. The DNA for the CDR3 is TGCGCCAGCAGTACCGTGAATACAGGGATCGGAAGCTATGGCTACACCTTC.

The rearrangement links TRBV20-1 to TRBJ1-1, with TRBD1 matching 8 bases. Germline V gene sequence: CDR1 DFQATT, CDR2 SNEGSKA (reference sequence). CDR3 size: 14 residues. V shed 3 bases and J 4 bases; nucleotides not matched to a gene: 7. The chain's CDR3 is CSASGRTGTTEAFF. The DNA for the CDR3 is TGCAGTGCTAGTGGACGGACAGGGACCACTGAAGCTTTCTTT.

The chain uses TRBV30 and TRBJ1-2; D perhaps matches TRBD1 (5 bases). Germline V gene lookup returns CDR1 GTSNPN and CDR2 SVGIG (reference sequence). V lost 4 bases, J lost 5 bases, and 20 bases lay in between. This CDR3 has 15 amino acids. The CDR3 is CAWMATWGLVYGYTF. Here the CDR3 DNA reads TGTGCCTGGATGGCGACGTGGGGACTAGTTTATGGCTACACCTTC.

This clone was observed once. The CDR3 nucleotides are TGCGCCAGCAGCAAGGACAGGGCGAGGGGGGAAAAACTGTTTTTT. It encodes CASSKDRARGEKLFF. The chain carries TRBV5-1 and TRBJ1-4; 8 nucleotides agree with TRBD1. V lost 4 bases and J lost 8; bases outside the gene matches: 10. CDR1 and CDR2 (germline): SGHRS, YFSETQ. The CDR3 runs 15 residues.

This clone was recorded only once. The chain carries TRBV20-1 and TRBJ1-2, with no clear D. The CDR3 is 13 residues long. The V gene lost 3 bases and the J gene lost 4 bases, with 12 bases spanning the gap. Germline loops: CDR1 DFQATT, CDR2 SNEGSKA (reference sequence). The DNA for the CDR3 is TGCAGTGCTAGTGGAGGCAGATCCTATGGCTACACCTTC. Amino acids: CSASGGRSYGYTF.

CDR3 protein: CASSKGQGIEAFF. CDR3 nucleotides: TGTGCCAGCAGTAAAGGACAGGGGATTGAAGCTTTCTTT. This sequence joins TRBV6-6 and TRBJ1-1; 9 bases are a match to TRBD1. The CDR3 is made up of 13 amino acids. Germline V CDR1 and CDR2: MNHNY, SVGAGI (reference sequence). V was clipped by 5 bases and J by 7 bases; unmatched bases: 5.

The chain employs TRBV5-5 and TRBJ1-1, with TRBD1 matching over 9 bases. The CDR3 loop spans 14 amino acids. V lost 1 base, J lost 7 bases, and 5 bases stayed unmatched. The germline gives CDR1 SGHKS, CDR2 YYEKEE (reference sequence). CDR3 coding DNA: TGTGCCAGCAGCTTGCGAGACAGGGGGGATGAAGCTTTCTTT. Its translation is CASSLRDRGDEAFF.

This clone was picked up a small number of times. This chain connects TRBV6-2 or TRBV6-3 to TRBJ1-1; unclear D gene. V lost 6 bases, J lost 1 base, and 12 bases lay in between. The CDR3 has 14 amino acids. CDR1 MNHEY and CDR2 SVGEGT come from the germline V gene. This CDR3 is CASSYTTANTEAFF. The CDR3 nucleotides are TGTGCCAGCAGCTATACCACAGCGAACACTGAAGCTTTCTTT.

The rearrangement uses TRBV5-1 and TRBJ2-4; 16 bases are a match to TRBD2. The germline V gene encodes CDR1 SGHRS and CDR2 YFSETQ. This CDR3 contains 17 residues. V dropped 4 bases and J dropped 12; count of bases not matched to a gene: 13. The CDR3 nucleotides read TGCGCCAGCAGCGGGGGGACTAGCGGGAGGGCCTTCGGTCCTCAGTACTTC. Protein product: CASSGGTSGRAFGPQYF.

The V call is TRBV6-6, the J call TRBJ2-1; 7 bases align to TRBD2. The CDR3 loop spans 13 amino acids. Trimming took 2 bases from V and 9 from J; bases not matched to a gene: 4. Looked up from germline, CDR1 is MNHNY and CDR2 is SVGAGI (reference sequence). In DNA form, the CDR3 reads TGTGCCAGCAGTTACCCGGGGGGAGGTGAGCAGTTCTTC. Its translation: CASSYPGGGEQFF.

J is TRBJ2-2 and V is TRBV13; 7 positions match TRBD1. CDR3 size: 16 residues. Looked up from germline, CDR1 is PRHDT and CDR2 is FYEKMQ (reference sequence). Trimming took 4 bases from V and 4 from J; bases not matched to a gene: 9. The DNA for the CDR3 is TGTGCCAGCAGCTCTATTAGGGACAGACGCACCGGGGAGCTGTTTTTT. The encoded protein is CASSSIRDRRTGELFF.